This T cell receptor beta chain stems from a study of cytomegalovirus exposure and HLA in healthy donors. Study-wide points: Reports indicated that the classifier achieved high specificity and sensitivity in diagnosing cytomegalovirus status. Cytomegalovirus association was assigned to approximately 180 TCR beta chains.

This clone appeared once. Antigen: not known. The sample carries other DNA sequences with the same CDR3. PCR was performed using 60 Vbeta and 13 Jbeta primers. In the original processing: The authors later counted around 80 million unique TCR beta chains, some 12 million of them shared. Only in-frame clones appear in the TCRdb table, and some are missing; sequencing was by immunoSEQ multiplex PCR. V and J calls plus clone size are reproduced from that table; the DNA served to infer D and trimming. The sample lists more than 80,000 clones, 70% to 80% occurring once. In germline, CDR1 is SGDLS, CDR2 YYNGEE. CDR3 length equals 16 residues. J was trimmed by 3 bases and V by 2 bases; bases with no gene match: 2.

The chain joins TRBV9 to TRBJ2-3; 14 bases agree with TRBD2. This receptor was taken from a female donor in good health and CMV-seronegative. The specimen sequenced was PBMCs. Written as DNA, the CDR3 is TGTGCCAGCAGCGTTGGGACTAGCGGGAGAACAGATACGCAGTATTTT. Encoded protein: CASSVGTSGRTDTQYF.